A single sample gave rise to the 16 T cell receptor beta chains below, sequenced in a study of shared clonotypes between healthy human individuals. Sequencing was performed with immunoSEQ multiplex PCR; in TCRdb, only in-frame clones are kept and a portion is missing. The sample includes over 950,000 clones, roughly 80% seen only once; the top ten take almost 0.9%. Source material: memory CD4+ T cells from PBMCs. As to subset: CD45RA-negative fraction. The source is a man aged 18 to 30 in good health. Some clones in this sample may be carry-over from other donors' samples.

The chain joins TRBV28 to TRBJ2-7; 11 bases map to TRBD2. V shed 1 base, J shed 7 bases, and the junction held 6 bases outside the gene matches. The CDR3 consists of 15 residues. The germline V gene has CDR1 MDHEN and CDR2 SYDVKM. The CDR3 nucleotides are TGTGCCAGCAGTTTATTAGCGGGAGGGCCGAAAGAGCAGTACTTC. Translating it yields CASSLLAGGPKEQYF.

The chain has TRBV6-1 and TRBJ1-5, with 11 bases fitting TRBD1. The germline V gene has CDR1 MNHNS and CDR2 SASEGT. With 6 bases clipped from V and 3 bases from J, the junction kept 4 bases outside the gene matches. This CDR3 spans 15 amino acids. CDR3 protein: CASRGQGVDNQPQHF. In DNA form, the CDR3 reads TGTGCCAGCAGGGGACAGGGGGTTGACAATCAGCCCCAGCATTTT.

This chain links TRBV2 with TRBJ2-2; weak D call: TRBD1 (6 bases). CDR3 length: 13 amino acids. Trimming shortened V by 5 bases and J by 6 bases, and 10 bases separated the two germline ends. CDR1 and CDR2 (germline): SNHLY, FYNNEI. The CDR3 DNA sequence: TGTGCCAGCAGTTACGCAGGGGCCGGGGAGCTGTTTTTT. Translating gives CASSYAGAGELFF.

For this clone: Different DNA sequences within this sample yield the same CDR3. The CDR3 region is CASSRNTGTYGYTF. CDR3 sequence (DNA): TGTGCCAGCAGCCGAAACACGGGGACCTATGGCTACACCTTC. The chain couples TRBV7-2 to TRBJ1-2; tentatively, D is TRBD1 (5 bases). Germline lookup yields CDR1 SGHTA and CDR2 FQGNSA. V was shortened by 5 bases and J by 4 bases, with 14 bases between the two germline ends. The CDR3 consists of 14 residues.

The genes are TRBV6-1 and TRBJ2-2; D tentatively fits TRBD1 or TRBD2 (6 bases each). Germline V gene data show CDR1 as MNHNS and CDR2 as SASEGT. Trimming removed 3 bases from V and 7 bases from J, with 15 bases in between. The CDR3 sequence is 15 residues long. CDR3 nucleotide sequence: TGTGCCAGCAGTGAGAGGAGGGGGGCCGGCGGGGAGCTGTTTTTT. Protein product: CASSERRGAGGELFF.

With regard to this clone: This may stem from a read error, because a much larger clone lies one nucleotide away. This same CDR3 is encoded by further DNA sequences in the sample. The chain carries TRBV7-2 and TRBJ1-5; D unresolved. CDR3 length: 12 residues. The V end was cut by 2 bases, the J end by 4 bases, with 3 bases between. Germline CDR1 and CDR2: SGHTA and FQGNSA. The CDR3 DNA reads TGTGCCAGCAGCTTATATAATCAGCCCCAGCATTTT. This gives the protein CASSLYNQPQHF.

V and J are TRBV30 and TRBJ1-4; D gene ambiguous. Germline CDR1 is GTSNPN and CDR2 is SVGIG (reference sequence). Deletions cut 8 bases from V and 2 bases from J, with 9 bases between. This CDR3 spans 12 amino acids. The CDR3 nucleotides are TGTGCCCGTGGAGTGACTAATGAAAAACTGTTTTTT. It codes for CARGVTNEKLFF.

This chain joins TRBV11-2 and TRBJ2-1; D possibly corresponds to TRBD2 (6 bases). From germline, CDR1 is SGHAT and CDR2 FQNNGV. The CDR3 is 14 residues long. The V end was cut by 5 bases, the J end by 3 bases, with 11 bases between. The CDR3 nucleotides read TGTGCCAGCAGCGTAACGGGGGTCTACAATGAGCAGTTCTTC. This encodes CASSVTGVYNEQFF.

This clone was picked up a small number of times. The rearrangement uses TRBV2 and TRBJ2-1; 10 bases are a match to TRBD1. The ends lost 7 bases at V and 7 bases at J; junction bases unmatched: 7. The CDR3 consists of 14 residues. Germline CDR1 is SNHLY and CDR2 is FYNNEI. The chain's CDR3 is CASKRQGAINEQFF. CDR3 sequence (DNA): TGTGCCAGCAAGAGACAGGGGGCGATTAATGAGCAGTTCTTC.

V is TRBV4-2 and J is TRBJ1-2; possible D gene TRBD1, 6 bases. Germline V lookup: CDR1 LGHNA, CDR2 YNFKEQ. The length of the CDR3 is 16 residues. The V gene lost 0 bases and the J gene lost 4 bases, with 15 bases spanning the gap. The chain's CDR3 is CASSQEPGAAFYGYTF. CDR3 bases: TGTGCCAGCAGCCAAGAGCCGGGGGCCGCGTTCTATGGCTACACCTTC.

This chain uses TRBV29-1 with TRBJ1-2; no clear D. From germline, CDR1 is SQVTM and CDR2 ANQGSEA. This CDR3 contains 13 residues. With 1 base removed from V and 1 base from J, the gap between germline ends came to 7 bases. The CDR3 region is CSVEAISNYGYTF. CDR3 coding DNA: TGCAGCGTTGAAGCCATCAGTAACTATGGCTACACCTTC. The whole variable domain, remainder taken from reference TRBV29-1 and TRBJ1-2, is SAVISQKPSRDICQRGTSLTIQCQVDSQVTMMFWYRQQPGQSLTLIATANQGSEATYESGFVIDKFPISRPNLTFSTLTVSNMSPEDSSIYLCSVEAISNYGYTFGSGTRLTVV.

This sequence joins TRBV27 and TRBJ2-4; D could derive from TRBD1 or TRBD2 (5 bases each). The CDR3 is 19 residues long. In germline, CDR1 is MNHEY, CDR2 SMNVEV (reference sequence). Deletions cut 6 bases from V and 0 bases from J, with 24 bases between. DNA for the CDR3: TGTGCCAGCAGCCCCCTCGGGACGGCCAACACCTTAGCCAAAAACATTCAGTACTTC. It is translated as CASSPLGTANTLAKNIQYF.

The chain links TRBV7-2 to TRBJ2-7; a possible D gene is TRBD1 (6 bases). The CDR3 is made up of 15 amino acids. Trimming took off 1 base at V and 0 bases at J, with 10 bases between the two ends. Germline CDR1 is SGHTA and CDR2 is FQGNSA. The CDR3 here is CASSLGRGSSYEQYF. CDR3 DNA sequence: TGTGCCAGCAGCTTAGGAAGGGGGAGCTCCTACGAGCAGTACTTC. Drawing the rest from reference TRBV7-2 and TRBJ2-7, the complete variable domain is GAGVSQSPSNKVTEKGKDVELRCDPISGHTALYWYRQSLGQGLEFLIYFQGNSAPDKSGLPSDRFSAERTGGSVSTLTIQRTQQEDSAVYLCASSLGRGSSYEQYFGPGTRLTVT.

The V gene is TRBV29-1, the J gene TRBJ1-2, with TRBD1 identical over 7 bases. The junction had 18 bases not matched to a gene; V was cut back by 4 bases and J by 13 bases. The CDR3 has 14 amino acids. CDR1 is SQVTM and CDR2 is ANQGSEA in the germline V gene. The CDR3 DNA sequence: TGCAGCGTTGCGCAATCTTTAGTGAGTCAGGGGGGCACCTTC. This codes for CSVAQSLVSQGGTF.

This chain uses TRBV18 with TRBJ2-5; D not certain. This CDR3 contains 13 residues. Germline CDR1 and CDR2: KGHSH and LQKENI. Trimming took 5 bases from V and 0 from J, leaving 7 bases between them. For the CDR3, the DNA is TGTGCCAGCTCATCTTGGTACCAAGAGACCCAGTACTTC. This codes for CASSSWYQETQYF.

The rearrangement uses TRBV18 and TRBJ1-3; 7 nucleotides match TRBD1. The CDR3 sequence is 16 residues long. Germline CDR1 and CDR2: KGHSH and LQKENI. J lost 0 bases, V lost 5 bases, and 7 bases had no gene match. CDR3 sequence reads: CASSVQGLGSGNTIYF. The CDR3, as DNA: TGTGCCAGCTCAGTACAGGGGCTTGGCTCTGGAAACACCATATATTTT.